The 21 T cell receptor beta chains reported below all come from one sample, sequenced in a study of T cell responses to AZD1222 COVID-19 vaccine. The protocol was immunoSEQ multiplex PCR, while the TCRdb copy is restricted to in-frame clones and leaves out a portion. The sample records 150,000 or so clones, under 95% being singletons. Sequences were derived from peripheral blood, sampled on day 0 of AZD1222 vaccination. These receptors came from an adult in good health.

The chain carries TRBV2 and TRBJ1-1; D unresolved. Germline CDR1 reads SNHLY; CDR2 reads FYNNEI. The CDR3 loop spans 12 amino acids. V lost 2 bases and J lost 4, with 5 bases in between. CDR3 coding DNA: TGTGCCAGCAGTGAACTCCCCACTGAAGCTTTCTTT. The encoded protein is CASSELPTEAFF.

This clone was seen a single time. The gene calls are TRBV5-6 and TRBJ1-1, with TRBD1 as a possible D gene (6 bases). The ends were cut back, 3 bases at V and 6 bases at J, with 12 bases in the middle. Germline values: CDR1 SGHDT, CDR2 YYEEEE. CDR3 length equals 13 residues. CDR3 loop: CASSSQGIPEAFF. CDR3 sequence (DNA): TGTGCCAGCAGCTCACAGGGTATCCCTGAAGCTTTCTTT.

The genes are TRBV5-4 and TRBJ2-2, with D possibly matching TRBD2 (6 bases). Looked up from germline, CDR1 is SGHNT and CDR2 is YYREEE (reference sequence). CDR3 length: 15 residues. Trimming cost V 3 bases and J 4 bases, with 13 bases left between them. The CDR3 nucleotides read TGTGCCAGCAGCTCAGAAATAGCGGTCACCGGGGAGCTGTTTTTT. It yields the protein CASSSEIAVTGELFF. Based on the CDR3 plus reference TRBV5-4 and TRBJ2-2, the full variable domain is ETGVTQSPTHLIKTRGQQVTLRCSSQSGHNTVSWYQQALGQGPQFIFQYYREEENGRGNFPPRFSGLQFPNYSSELNVNALELDDSALYLCASSSEIAVTGELFFGEGSRLTVL.

The chain links TRBV11-2 to TRBJ2-7; possible D gene TRBD2, 6 bases. Germline V CDR1 and CDR2: SGHAT, FQNNGV. The CDR3 covers 15 residues. V was clipped by 5 bases and J by 3 bases, with 17 bases between them. The CDR3 spells CASSRLVSSFYEQYF. In DNA, the CDR3 is TGTGCCAGCAGCCGACTAGTCTCGAGCTTCTACGAGCAGTACTTC.

The rearrangement uses TRBV6-2 or TRBV6-3 and TRBJ2-1; TRBD1 aligns across 8 bases. The trim removed 3 bases at V and 6 bases at J, leaving 7 bases unmatched. Germline CDR1 and CDR2: MNHEY and SVGEGT. This CDR3 is built from 15 residues. The CDR3 protein is CASSYPGGAFNEQFF. The CDR3 bases are TGTGCCAGCAGTTATCCAGGGGGCGCTTTCAATGAGCAGTTCTTC.

This chain connects TRBV10-1 to TRBJ1-4; D is unresolved. The length of the CDR3 is 16 residues. With 5 bases removed from V and 1 base from J, the gap between germline ends came to 14 bases. Germline V lookup: CDR1 WNHNN, CDR2 SYGVQD (reference sequence). The CDR3 reads CASSNHPMGTNEKLFF. The CDR3 DNA is TGCGCCAGCAGTAACCACCCAATGGGAACTAATGAAAAACTGTTTTTT.

This sequence joins TRBV18 and TRBJ1-2, with 8 bases identical to TRBD1. The germline V gene has CDR1 KGHSH and CDR2 LQKENI. V lost 0 bases to trimming and J lost 3 bases; unmatched junction nucleotides: 6. CDR3 size: 16 residues. CDR3 DNA sequence: TGTGCCAGCTCACCACCTCAGGGGGCGCGGGACTATGGCTACACCTTC. It is translated as CASSPPQGARDYGYTF.

The sample holds one count of this clone. The CDR3 sequence: CASSYSGLAGSTDTQYF. In nucleotides, the CDR3 is TGCGCCAGCAGCTACTCGGGACTAGCGGGAAGCACAGATACGCAGTATTTT. This chain uses TRBV4-1 with TRBJ2-3; 13 nucleotides line up with TRBD2. V shed 5 bases, J shed 0 bases, and the junction held 5 bases outside the gene matches. Germline V gene data show CDR1 as MGHRA and CDR2 as YSYEKL. The CDR3 loop spans 17 amino acids.

The V call is TRBV18, the J call TRBJ1-2; weak D call: TRBD1 (5 bases). V was trimmed by 3 bases and J by 4 bases, leaving 15 bases between them. Germline V gene sequence: CDR1 KGHSH, CDR2 LQKENI. The CDR3 has 15 amino acids. The DNA of the CDR3 is TGTGCCAGCTCACCCGGGTTTACAGACAGCTATGGCTACACCTTC. It codes for CASSPGFTDSYGYTF.

V usage is TRBV5-1 and J usage is TRBJ1-1; weak D call: TRBD1 (6 bases). The V end lost 4 bases, the J end lost 1 base, and 17 bases lay between the germline ends. CDR1 and CDR2 (germline): SGHRS, YFSETQ. The CDR3 covers 16 residues. The CDR3 loop reads CASSLQGHPGNTEAFF. The CDR3, as DNA: TGCGCCAGCAGCCTCCAGGGACATCCAGGGAACACTGAAGCTTTCTTT.

The rearrangement joins TRBV4-1 to TRBJ2-5; 8 bases align to TRBD2. Germline CDR1 reads MGHRA; CDR2 reads YSYEKL. The length of the CDR3 is 16 residues. V shed 7 bases and J 5 bases; nucleotides not matched to a gene: 15. CDR3 amino acids: CASKGNSGGLPETQYF. Written as DNA, the CDR3 is TGCGCCAGCAAAGGTAACAGCGGGGGCCTACCTGAGACCCAGTACTTC.

V is TRBV2 and J is TRBJ2-3; 9 bases are a match to TRBD1. The germline CDR1 and CDR2 sequences are SNHLY and FYNNEI. The CDR3 extends over 13 amino acids. Trimming took 9 bases from V and 2 from J; bases not matched to a gene: 3. CDR3 loop: CARTGGDTDTQYF. CDR3 nucleotides: TGTGCCAGGACAGGGGGAGACACAGATACGCAGTATTTT.

The CDR3 region is CASSVGGQGVGGYTF. The CDR3 nucleotides read TGTGCCAGCAGCGTAGGAGGACAGGGGGTAGGTGGCTACACCTTC. The rearrangement uses TRBV9 and TRBJ1-2, with 10 nucleotides matching TRBD1. CDR1 is SGDLS and CDR2 is YYNGEE in the germline V gene. This CDR3 comprises 15 residues. Trimming cost V 0 bases and J 7 bases; bases outside gene matches: 6.

V gene TRBV28 combines with J gene TRBJ2-7, with D possibly being TRBD2 (6 bases). The V and J ends lost 2 bases and 7 bases respectively, with 18 bases between them. Germline V CDR1 and CDR2: MDHEN, SYDVKM. The CDR3 consists of 15 residues. The CDR3 bases are TGTGCCAGCAGTTTAGCAGCGGGCCTCGCGGGGGAGCAGTACTTC. Protein product: CASSLAAGLAGEQYF. Together with reference TRBV28 and TRBJ2-7, the CDR3 gives the full variable domain: DVKVTQSSRYLVKRTGEKVFLECVQDMDHENMFWYRQDPGLGLRLIYFSYDVKMKEKGDIPEGYSVSREKKERFSLILESASTNQTSMYLCASSLAAGLAGEQYFGPGTRLTVT.

The chain couples TRBV11-2 to TRBJ1-2, with 10 bases matching TRBD1. The germline gives CDR1 SGHAT, CDR2 FQNNGV. This CDR3 is 17 amino acids long. The V and J ends lost 4 bases and 4 bases, in that order; junction bases with no gene match: 12. The CDR3 region has the DNA TGTGCCAGCAGCTCCGGGACAGGGGTCCCTGCTTCCTATGGCTACACCTTC. It specifies CASSSGTGVPASYGYTF.

CDR3: CASSTAQAPEYEQYF. CDR3 DNA sequence: TGTGCCAGCAGCACGGCCCAGGCACCGGAATACGAGCAGTACTTC. The chain carries TRBV7-2 and TRBJ2-7; no clear D gene. V lost 5 bases to trimming and J lost 4 bases, with 18 bases between them. The CDR3 is made up of 15 amino acids. Germline V gene lookup returns CDR1 SGHTA and CDR2 FQGNSA.

The chain employs TRBV2 and TRBJ1-2, with unresolved D. The CDR3 is 13 residues long. Germline assignment: CDR1 SNHLY and CDR2 FYNNEI. V dropped 6 bases and J dropped 1 base, with 9 bases sitting between them. The CDR3 protein is CASRGSSNYGYTF. The CDR3 coding sequence is TGTGCCAGCAGGGGGTCCAGTAACTATGGCTACACCTTC.

The V and J genes are TRBV28 and TRBJ1-4, with D unclear. Germline CDR1 and CDR2: MDHEN and SYDVKM. V was clipped by 2 bases and J by 8 bases, with 15 bases between them. The CDR3 is 15 residues long. The CDR3 DNA is TGTGCCAGCAGTTTAGGGCTAGCTCCCGAGGAAAAACTGTTTTTT. This translates into CASSLGLAPEEKLFF.

V gene TRBV4-1 combines with J gene TRBJ1-1; 8 bases are shared with TRBD1. The V gene end was trimmed by 1 base and the J gene end by 1 base; junction bases not matched to a gene: 2. The V gene's germline CDR1 is MGHRA and CDR2 YSYEKL. CDR3 length: 15 amino acids. The CDR3 spells CASSQVGTGNTEAFF. DNA for the CDR3: TGCGCCAGCAGCCAAGTTGGGACAGGGAACACTGAAGCTTTCTTT.

The V gene is TRBV15, the J gene TRBJ2-1, with D possibly matching TRBD2 (6 bases). Germline values: CDR1 LNHNV, CDR2 YYDKDF (reference sequence). Trimming removed 3 bases at V and 2 bases at J, with 8 bases between. The CDR3 runs to 14 residues. The CDR3 loop is CATSRERAYNEQFF. CDR3 DNA: TGTGCCACCAGCAGGGAGCGGGCCTACAATGAGCAGTTCTTC.

This clone was detected only a few times. The rearrangement links TRBV12-3 or TRBV12-4 to TRBJ2-7; D unclear. V lost 6 bases and J lost 1, with 4 bases in between. The CDR3 consists of 11 residues. CDR3 amino acids: CASRLSYEQYF. The CDR3 DNA reads as TGTGCCAGCAGACTGTCCTACGAGCAGTACTTC.